This is a list of T cell receptor beta chains from one sample in a study of T cell repertoires in ileal Crohn's disease. Assay used: immunoSEQ multiplex PCR; TCRdb lists only in-frame clones, some missing. The sample yields 10,000 to 15,000 clones, approximately 78% seen once. The sequenced sample was ileal tissue. All receptors come from an adult with Crohn's disease. Both conserved end residues are part of each CDR3. D genes are given only for firm matches. Not every row has a clone size; where given, it reads once, few, many or a size class.

d_gene	abundance	v_gene	j_gene	CDR3aa	CDR3nt
.	.	TRBV11-2	TRBJ1-1	CASSPSGGRTEAFF	TGTGCCAGCAGTCCGTCGGGGGGAAGGACTGAAGCTTTCTTT
TRBD2	.	TRBV7-2	TRBJ2-3	CASSSVVSGMRWNTQYF	TGTGCCAGCAGCTCTGTGGTGAGCGGGATGAGGTGGAATACGCAGTATTTT
TRBD1	.	TRBV5-1	TRBJ2-1	CASSLGGTGGGNEQFF	TGCGCCAGCAGCTTGGGCGGGACAGGGGGTGGGAATGAGCAGTTCTTC
.	.	TRBV18	TRBJ2-2	CASSPGRAGGELFF	TGTGCCAGCTCACCGGGCAGGGCCGGCGGGGAGCTGTTTTTT
.	once	TRBV4-3	TRBJ1-4	CASSQAEGRGSEKLFF	TGCGCCAGCAGCCAAGCGGAAGGCAGGGGAAGTGAAAAACTGTTTTTT
.	.	TRBV28	TRBJ1-2	CACLRGLGYGYTF	TGTGCCTGCCTTCGCGGACTGGGGTATGGCTACACCTTC
.	.	TRBV5-1	TRBJ1-5	CASSLEGDTYQPQHF	TGCGCCAGCAGCTTGGAAGGGGACACCTATCAGCCCCAGCATTTT
TRBD2	.	TRBV19	TRBJ2-1	CASSIPRTSGTVEQFF	TGTGCCAGTAGTATTCCTCGGACTAGCGGGACGGTAGAGCAGTTCTTC
TRBD2	few	TRBV5-5	TRBJ2-3	CASSPTSGTDTQYF	TGTGCCAGCAGCCCTACTAGCGGCACAGATACGCAGTATTTT
TRBD1	once	TRBV5-6	TRBJ2-5	CASSRDSLGETQYF	TGTGCCAGCAGCCGGGACAGTTTGGGAGAGACCCAGTACTTC
TRBD1	.	TRBV27	TRBJ2-5	CASSLTNRGQETQYF	TGTGCCAGCAGTTTGACGAACAGGGGCCAAGAGACCCAGTACTTC
.	.	TRBV5-4	TRBJ2-7	CASSSNRFSYEQYF	TGTGCCAGCAGCTCGAACAGGTTCTCCTACGAGCAGTACTTC
.	.	TRBV7-7	TRBJ2-2	CASSPGGRGELFF	TGTGCTAGCAGCCCCGGAGGACGCGGGGAGCTGTTTTTT
TRBD2	.	TRBV7-2	TRBJ2-7	CASSLVGGSTGNEQYF	TGTGCCAGCAGCTTAGTGGGAGGGAGCACCGGGAACGAGCAGTACTTC
TRBD2	.	TRBV7-2	TRBJ2-7	CASSLARSGSPDEQYF	TGTGCCAGCAGCTTAGCGCGAAGCGGGAGCCCGGACGAGCAGTACTTC
TRBD1	.	TRBV5-6	TRBJ1-5	CASSLRGTGDNQPQHF	TGTGCCAGCAGCTTGCGTGGGACAGGGGACAATCAGCCCCAGCATTTT
TRBD1	few	TRBV6-1	TRBJ1-2	CASSEPDRGSGYTF	TGTGCCAGCAGTGAACCGGACAGGGGCAGCGGCTACACCTTC
.	.	TRBV27	TRBJ1-4	CASSLWMGEENEKLFF	TGTGCCAGCAGTTTATGGATGGGGGAGGAGAATGAAAAACTGTTTTTT
.	.	TRBV15	TRBJ1-5	CATSRDRAGRQPQHF	TGTGCCACCAGCAGAGATAGGGCAGGGCGTCAGCCCCAGCATTTT
.	few	TRBV4-3	TRBJ2-7	CASSQVGGLGEQYF	TGCGCCAGCAGCCAAGTCGGGGGGCTAGGGGAGCAGTACTTC
.	.	TRBV6-6	TRBJ2-7	CASSGSILGGYEQYF	TGTGCCAGCAGTGGAAGTATTTTGGGGGGCTACGAGCAGTACTTC
TRBD1	.	TRBV7-2	TRBJ2-7	CASSRDSPALPYEQYF	TGTGCCAGCAGCCGGGACAGTCCCGCATTACCTTACGAGCAGTACTTC
.	.	TRBV5-1	TRBJ2-2	CASSQGRGNTGELFF	TGCGCCAGCAGCCAAGGAAGGGGGAACACCGGGGAGCTGTTTTTT
.	.	TRBV18	TRBJ2-5	CASSPTNRMETQYF	TGTGCCAGCTCACCCACAAACAGGATGGAGACCCAGTACTTC
.	.	TRBV5-6	TRBJ2-5	CASSFGGLQETQYF	TGTGCCAGCAGCTTCGGGGGTCTTCAAGAGACCCAGTACTTC
TRBD1	once	TRBV7-8	TRBJ2-1	CASSLDRASEQFF	TGTGCCAGCAGCTTGGACAGGGCGAGTGAGCAGTTCTTC
.	.	TRBV7-2	TRBJ2-5	CASSLVSQYQETQYF	TGTGCCAGCAGCTTAGTCTCACAGTACCAAGAGACCCAGTACTTC
.	few	TRBV2	TRBJ2-7	CASSRGHEQYF	TGTGCCAGCAGTAGAGGTCACGAGCAGTACTTC
TRBD1	.	TRBV2	TRBJ2-5	CASNPDRGTETQYF	TGTGCCAGCAACCCGGACAGGGGGACTGAGACCCAGTACTTC
.	.	TRBV6-1	TRBJ1-5	CASSERSQHF	TGTGCCAGCAGTGAACGGTCCCAGCATTTT
.	.	TRBV2	TRBJ1-1	CARGAKRDTEAFF	TGTGCAAGGGGCGCGAAAAGGGACACTGAAGCTTTCTTT
.	.	TRBV2	TRBJ2-1	CASSGTFNEQFF	TGTGCCAGCAGTGGGACTTTCAATGAGCAGTTCTTC
TRBD2	once	TRBV11-2	TRBJ2-7	CASSSDRHPGGWSYEQYF	TGTGCCAGCAGCTCCGACCGTCATCCGGGGGGTTGGTCCTACGAGCAGTACTTC
.	.	TRBV27	TRBJ2-5	CASSSYQSTSRGETQYF	TGTGCCAGCAGTTCATATCAATCGACTAGCAGGGGAGAGACCCAGTACTTC
.	.	TRBV5-1	TRBJ2-2	CASSAGGATNTGELFF	TGCGCCAGCAGTGCCGGGGGAGCGACGAACACCGGGGAGCTGTTTTTT
.	.	TRBV28	TRBJ1-1	CASSQETARSTEAFF	TGTGCCAGCAGTCAAGAAACAGCCCGTAGCACTGAAGCTTTCTTT
.	.	TRBV7-3	TRBJ1-2	CASSLGGGAINYGYTF	TGTGCCAGCAGCTTAGGCGGAGGGGCTATCAACTATGGCTACACCTTC
.	.	TRBV21-1	TRBJ2-7	CASSLVDSYEQYF	TGTGCCAGCAGCTTGGTAGACTCCTACGAGCAGTACTTC
TRBD1	.	TRBV30	TRBJ1-3	CAWDRGGNTIYF	TGTGCCTGGGACAGGGGTGGAAACACCATATATTTT
.	.	TRBV19	TRBJ1-5	CASSYGSRQPQHF	TGTGCCAGTAGTTACGGTAGCCGACAGCCCCAGCATTTT
.	.	TRBV5-6	TRBJ1-5	CASSRGQIDQPQHF	TGTGCCAGCAGCCGAGGACAGATTGATCAGCCCCAGCATTTT
.	few	TRBV5-1	TRBJ1-6	CASSPRVGRDSPLHF	TGCGCCAGCAGCCCCAGGGTGGGGAGGGATTCACCCCTCCACTTT
.	.	TRBV6-6	TRBJ1-1	CASTKFGTGDTEAFF	TGTGCCAGCACCAAATTCGGCACGGGGGACACTGAAGCTTTCTTT
TRBD2	.	TRBV7-2	TRBJ2-1	CASSSLAGGLYNEQFF	TGTGCCAGCAGCTCACTAGCGGGAGGACTGTACAATGAGCAGTTCTTC
.	.	TRBV6-1	TRBJ2-7	CASSVQGSYEQYF	TGTGCCAGCAGTGTACAGGGCTCCTACGAGCAGTACTTC
TRBD1	.	TRBV10-3	TRBJ1-3	CAISERTGGSGNTIYF	TGTGCCATCAGTGAGAGGACAGGGGGTTCTGGAAACACCATATATTTT
TRBD1	.	TRBV7-9	TRBJ1-2	CASSSRDRVGYTF	TGTGCCAGCAGCTCCCGGGACAGGGTTGGCTACACCTTC